This T cell receptor beta chain appears in the sequencing data of a study of T cell responses to AZD1222 COVID-19 vaccine. Study information: Second-dose recipients at about 4 or about 12 weeks were treated as one pooled group.

General study findings and limits: Of the AZD1222 recipients, only five to seven were seropositive at baseline.

As concerns this clone: The antigen remains unidentified.

The CDR3 extends over 13 amino acids. Between the trimmed V and J ends, which lost 6 bases and 5 bases, there was a span of 11 bases. CDR1 KGHSH and CDR2 LQKENI come from the germline V gene. Clones were read by immunoSEQ multiplex PCR, and TCRdb kept only the in-frame ones, dropping some. The sample yields about 140,000 clones, more than 85% seen once. The TCR comes from an adult in good health. Sequencing was performed on peripheral blood, taken on day 0 of AZD1222 vaccination. This chain joins TRBV18 and TRBJ1-5; D gene unclear. CDR3 loop: CASSLKGDQPQHF. The CDR3 region has the DNA TGTGCCAGCTCCCTCAAGGGTGATCAGCCCCAGCATTTT.